What follows describes a single T cell receptor beta chain. The sample originates from a study of technical replicates of blood from a handful of donors. Germline CDR1 is SGHAT and CDR2 is FQNNGV. The CDR3 totals 13 residues. The ends were cut back, 4 bases at V and 1 base at J, with 7 bases in the middle. The method was immunoSEQ multiplex PCR; TCRdb's version includes in-frame clones alone and lacks a portion of them. The data show about 58,000 clones, roughly 94% seen once. Material for sequencing was PBMCs. The sequence derives from a human donor in good health. Some clones in this sample may be carry-over from other donors' samples. J is TRBJ1-1 and V is TRBV11-2; tentative D call: TRBD1 (5 bases). CDR3 sequence reads: CASSSQGNTEAFF. For the CDR3, the DNA is TGTGCCAGCAGCTCCCAGGGGAACACTGAAGCTTTCTTT.